The 21 T cell receptor beta chains below were found in one sample sequenced in a study of Ad26.COV2.S vaccination and SARS-CoV-2 variants. Indicated treatment: some 20 received Ad26.COV2.S at low or high dose, single or two shots; several received placebo; per-sample allocation not given. Sample collection was performed on day 63 after the first vaccine or placebo injection. Sequenced by immunoSEQ multiplex PCR; TCRdb stores in-frame clones only, minus some. The sample has around 450,000 clones; roughly 87% are singletons. This specimen was peripheral blood, taken in a trial of Ad26.COV2.S vaccine versus placebo. These receptors all come from a person aged 18 to 59 who received the Ad26.COV2.S COVID-19 vaccine or a placebo.

This clone was counted once. This chain joins TRBV7-2 and TRBJ2-5; tentative D call: TRBD2 (5 bases). Deletions cut 1 base from V and 5 bases from J, with 8 bases between. CDR1 is SGHTA, CDR2 FQGNSA, per germline. The CDR3 is made up of 13 amino acids. The CDR3 loop reads CASSLVGDETQYF. The CDR3 bases are TGTGCCAGCAGCTTAGTGGGAGATGAGACCCAGTACTTC.

The V and J genes are TRBV30 and TRBJ1-2; D is ambiguous. Germline V gives CDR1 GTSNPN, CDR2 SVGIG (reference sequence). The length of the CDR3 is 12 residues. Trimming removed 3 bases from V and 7 bases from J, with 12 bases in between. The CDR3 nucleotides are TGTGCCTGGAGGTCGTTGCCCGTTGGCTACACCTTC. Its translation: CAWRSLPVGYTF.

The CDR3 loop reads CASSWDRITGELFF. In nucleotides, the CDR3 is TGCGCCAGCAGCTGGGACAGGATCACCGGGGAGCTGTTTTTT. This chain links TRBV4-1 with TRBJ2-2, with 8 bases lining up with TRBD1. Unmatched junction bases numbered 3, after V lost 5 bases and J lost 4 bases. This CDR3 region has 14 residues. Germline V gives CDR1 MGHRA, CDR2 YSYEKL.

The V call is TRBV5-1, the J call TRBJ2-1; D gene ambiguous. The germline V gene encodes CDR1 SGHRS and CDR2 YFSETQ. Trimming pared 7 bases from V and 4 bases from J, leaving 12 bases between. The CDR3 totals 13 residues. The CDR3 region has the DNA TGCGCCAGCGGAGAGAATGGATACAATGAGCAGTTCTTC. It is translated as CASGENGYNEQFF.

As to this clone: Other DNA sequences in this sample translate to the same CDR3. This chain connects TRBV14 to TRBJ1-2; no clear D gene. This CDR3 has 13 amino acids. Germline V gene lookup returns CDR1 SGHDN and CDR2 FVKESK. V dropped 3 bases and J dropped 0 bases, with 5 bases sitting between them. Here the CDR3 DNA reads TGTGCCAGCAGCCAGGGAGCTAACTATGGCTACACCTTC. Translating gives CASSQGANYGYTF.

The J gene is TRBJ1-1, the V gene TRBV12-5; D remains ambiguous. Looked up from germline, CDR1 is LGHNT and CDR2 is FRNRAP. V gave up 2 bases and J gave up 1 base, with 8 bases separating them. The CDR3 spans 14 residues. DNA of the CDR3: TGTGCTAGTGGTTTGCGGGCAGGGAACACTGAAGCTTTCTTT. As protein: CASGLRAGNTEAFF.

The chain couples TRBV12-3 or TRBV12-4 to TRBJ1-5; D possibly corresponds to TRBD1 (5 bases). V lost 5 bases, J lost 9 bases, and 8 bases lay in between. This CDR3 is 11 amino acids long. DNA for the CDR3: TGTGCCAGCAGTCCCGGGGGGCCCCAGCATTTT. It specifies CASSPGGPQHF.

The V call is TRBV5-1, the J call TRBJ1-3; TRBD1 agrees at 10 bases. V shed 4 bases, J shed 3 bases, and the junction held 4 bases outside the gene matches. The CDR3 has 15 residues. Germline-derived CDR1 and CDR2 are SGHRS and YFSETQ. The CDR3 DNA is TGCGCCAGCAGCCTCCGGACAGGGGGTGGAAACACCATATATTTT. This gives the protein CASSLRTGGGNTIYF.

V and J are TRBV20-1 and TRBJ2-1; 9 nucleotides line up with TRBD2. The germline gives CDR1 DFQATT, CDR2 SNEGSKA (reference sequence). V lost 3 bases and J lost 14; bases outside the gene matches: 17. The CDR3 runs 15 residues. The CDR3 is CSASPPRASGKTEFF. The CDR3 nucleotides read TGCAGTGCTAGTCCCCCTCGGGCTAGCGGGAAAACGGAGTTCTTC.

The chain uses TRBV19 and TRBJ2-1; tentatively, D is TRBD2 (5 bases). Germline assignment: CDR1 LNHDA and CDR2 SQIVND (reference sequence). The CDR3 runs to 15 residues. Trimming stripped 3 bases from V and 2 bases from J, with 11 bases between. CDR3 in DNA: TGTGCCAGTAGTATTAGGGAGTTCCCCTACAATGAGCAGTTCTTC. This encodes CASSIREFPYNEQFF.

This sequence joins TRBV7-8 and TRBJ1-2, with TRBD1 as a possible D gene (6 bases). V was trimmed by 3 bases and J by 3 bases, leaving 11 bases between them. Germline CDR1 reads SGHVS; CDR2 reads FQNEAQ. The CDR3 has 14 residues. As DNA, the CDR3 is TGTGCCAGCAGCTTCTCACAGGGTGACTATGGCTACACCTTC. This encodes CASSFSQGDYGYTF.

This clone has just a few counts. V is TRBV6-5 and J is TRBJ1-4; 7 bases fit TRBD1. The CDR3 is 16 amino acids. J was trimmed by 0 bases and V by 0 bases; bases with no gene match: 1. Germline CDR1 is MNHEY and CDR2 is SVGAGI. The CDR3 spells CASSYSGTATNEKLFF. DNA of the CDR3: TGTGCCAGCAGTTACTCGGGGACAGCAACTAATGAAAAACTGTTTTTT.

The chain combines TRBV7-9 with TRBJ2-3; 7 bases match TRBD2. This CDR3 region has 16 residues. Looked up from germline, CDR1 is SEHNR and CDR2 is FQNEAQ (reference sequence). J lost 1 base, V lost 3 bases, and 7 bases had no gene match. The CDR3 region is CASSFFLRGGTDTQYF. The CDR3 region has the DNA TGTGCCAGCAGCTTCTTCTTACGGGGGGGCACAGATACGCAGTATTTT.

The chain employs TRBV18 and TRBJ2-1; 9 bases fit TRBD2. The junction had 9 bases not matched to a gene; V was cut back by 3 bases and J by 6 bases. The CDR3 length is 16 residues. The V gene's germline CDR1 is KGHSH and CDR2 LQKENI. CDR3: CASSPTLAGGPNEQFF. The CDR3 DNA sequence: TGTGCCAGCTCACCGACCTTGGCGGGGGGGCCCAATGAGCAGTTCTTC.

This chain links TRBV5-1 with TRBJ2-3; 10 positions match TRBD1. This CDR3 is built from 16 residues. Trimming removed 4 bases from V and 5 bases from J; junction bases left unmatched: 10. The V gene's germline CDR1 is SGHRS and CDR2 YFSETQ. In nucleotides, the CDR3 is TGCGCCAGCAGCCGCCGACAGGGGGCAAGGGGAGATACGCAGTATTTT. This sequence encodes CASSRRQGARGDTQYF.

The gene calls are TRBV7-2 and TRBJ2-5; 7 bases fit TRBD1. Germline V gene sequence: CDR1 SGHTA, CDR2 FQGNSA. The CDR3 runs 15 residues. With V trimmed by 6 bases and J by 4 bases, 11 bases remained unmatched. The CDR3 protein is CASRDTGVFGETQYF. The CDR3 DNA follows: TGTGCCAGCAGAGACACAGGGGTTTTTGGAGAGACCCAGTACTTC. Drawing the rest from reference TRBV7-2 and TRBJ2-5, the complete variable domain is GAGVSQSPSNKVTEKGKDVELRCDPISGHTALYWYRQSLGQGLEFLIYFQGNSAPDKSGLPSDRFSAERTGGSVSTLTIQRTQQEDSAVYLCASRDTGVFGETQYFGPGTRLLVL.

The chain joins TRBV2 to TRBJ1-4, with a tentative D call TRBD1 (6 bases). The CDR3 spans 15 residues. The germline V gene has CDR1 SNHLY and CDR2 FYNNEI. V dropped 1 base and J dropped 7 bases, with 13 bases sitting between them. CDR3 protein: CASSEEGGLGEKLFF. DNA of the CDR3: TGTGCCAGCAGTGAAGAGGGGGGGTTGGGTGAAAAACTGTTTTTT.

This clone was detected only a few times. The chain employs TRBV2 and TRBJ2-4; 10 bases fit TRBD1. Trimming at V came to 4 bases and at J to 2 bases, leaving 5 bases not matched to a gene. This CDR3 region has 16 residues. Germline lookup yields CDR1 SNHLY and CDR2 FYNNEI. CDR3 DNA: TGTGCCAGCAGTGCGACAGGGGGCTTGTCCAAAAACATTCAGTACTTC. Protein product: CASSATGGLSKNIQYF. The variable domain in full, with the rest retrieved from reference TRBV2 and TRBJ2-4, is EPEVTQTPSHQVTQMGQEVILRCVPISNHLYFYWYRQILGQKVEFLVSFYNNEISEKSEIFDDQFSVERPDGSNFTLKIRSTKLEDSAMYFCASSATGGLSKNIQYFGAGTRLSVL.

This chain connects TRBV28 to TRBJ2-5; a weak D match, TRBD1 (5 bases). V was clipped by 0 bases and J by 4 bases, with 6 bases between them. The CDR3 consists of 13 residues. Germline loops: CDR1 MDHEN, CDR2 SYDVKM. The CDR3 loop reads CASSLWGRETQYF. Here the CDR3 DNA reads TGTGCCAGCAGTTTATGGGGGCGAGAGACCCAGTACTTC.

This rearrangement joins TRBV25-1 to TRBJ1-6; tentative D call: TRBD1 (6 bases). With 2 bases removed from V and 11 bases from J, the gap between germline ends came to 13 bases. Germline lookup yields CDR1 MGHDK and CDR2 SYGVNS. This CDR3 is 14 amino acids long. DNA for the CDR3: TGTGCCAGCAGTGAAGCGGGGGGGGGCACACCCCTCCACTTT. Encoded protein: CASSEAGGGTPLHF.

This clone has more than one count but fewer than ten. The chain couples TRBV6-2 or TRBV6-3 to TRBJ1-2; weak D call: TRBD1 (5 bases). Trimming pared 6 bases from V and 7 bases from J, leaving 15 bases between. This CDR3 is built from 13 residues. Germline CDR1 is MNHEY and CDR2 is SVGEGT. This CDR3 is CASSSIRTLGYTF. In DNA form, the CDR3 reads TGTGCCAGCAGCTCAATTAGGACACTTGGCTACACCTTC.